These T cell receptor beta chains were read from a single sample in a study of T cell repertoires in aging, cancer and after chemotherapy. TCRdb called the multiplex PCR reads again in MiXCR, with one record for every CDR3 protein. The repertoire includes roughly 8,100 distinct CDR3 sequences, 25% to 40% of them detected once, and about 11% sits in the top ten. The sequenced sample was blood. The receptors come from a human donor in good health. CDR3s include the opening cysteine and the closing phenylalanine or tryptophan. The D gene is left open where the match is weak. Clone size appears in some rows only: once, few, many, or a class for an expanded clone.

abundance	d_gene	v_gene	j_gene	len	CDR3nt	CDR3aa
-	-	TRBV6-4	TRBJ2-3	15	TGTGCCAGCAGTGACTCAGGGACTAGCACAGATACGCAGTATTTT	CASSDSGTSTDTQYF
-	-	TRBV18	TRBJ2-7	15	TGTGCCAGCTCACCAGGGGACACTAGAATTTACGAGCAGTACTTC	CASSPGDTRIYEQYF
-	-	TRBV6-1	TRBJ1-1	16	TGTGCCAGCAGCCGGACACCCTGGCAGATGAACACTGAAGCTTTCTTT	CASSRTPWQMNTEAFF
few	TRBD2	TRBV6-5	TRBJ2-1	13	TGTGCCAGCAGTTACACCCGGGGGGATGAGCAGTTCTTC	CASSYTRGDEQFF
-	-	TRBV2	TRBJ1-1	13	TGTGCCAGCAGTGTTCGAGAAAACACTGAAGCTTTCTTT	CASSVRENTEAFF
few	TRBD1	TRBV5-4	TRBJ1-2	14	TGTGCCAGCAGCTGGGACAGTCAAACATATGGCTACACCTTC	CASSWDSQTYGYTF
few	-	TRBV12-3/TRBV12-4	TRBJ1-3	12	TGTGCCAGCAGTTTCCCTGGAAACACCATATATTTT	CASSFPGNTIYF
-	-	TRBV11-1	TRBJ2-3	12	TGTGCCAGCAGCTTTGTCGCAGATACGCAGTATTTT	CASSFVADTQYF
-	-	TRBV6-5	TRBJ1-1	14	TGTGCCAGCAGTTACTCGGTCGACAGGTATGAAGATTTCTTT	CASSYSVDRYEDFF
-	-	TRBV5-6	TRBJ2-3	15	TGTGCCAGCAGCTACACCTCCTTATCCGGCGGCGCGCAGTATTTT	CASSYTSLSGGAQYF
-	-	TRBV6-2/TRBV6-3	TRBJ2-5	17	TGTGCCAGCAGTTCCTGGGACACATCCCAACGGGGAGAGACCCAGTACTTC	CASSSWDTSQRGETQYF
few	-	TRBV6-5	TRBJ2-2	13	TGTGCCAGCAGTTACCCCCAGCACGGGGAGCTGTTTTTT	CASSYPQHGELFF
-	-	TRBV7-6	TRBJ2-3	15	TGCGCCAGCAGCCAAGGGGGCGGGGGCACAGATACGCAGTATTTT	CASSQGGGGTDTQYF
-	-	TRBV20-1	TRBJ1-3	17	TGCAGTGCTAGAGATTCAGCATGGCGGTTCTCTGGAAACACCATATATTTT	CSARDSAWRFSGNTIYF
-	-	TRBV6-2/TRBV6-3	TRBJ1-4	17	TGTGACAGCAGTTACCAAGACGGAGTACGGACTAATGAAAAACTGTTTTTT	CDSSYQDGVRTNEKLFF
-	-	TRBV5-5	TRBJ1-1	12	TGTGCCAGCAGCCCTGAACAGGATGAAGCTTTCTTT	CASSPEQDEAFF
medium-sized	-	TRBV18	TRBJ2-3	15	TGTGCCAGCTCACCACGGGGTCCAGAGTCAGGTACGCAGTATTTT	CASSPRGPESGTQYF
few	-	TRBV27	TRBJ1-2	13	TGTGCCAGCAGTTTTAAGAGTAACTATGGCTACACCTTC	CASSFKSNYGYTF
-	-	TRBV13	TRBJ1-6	14	TGTGCCAGCAGCTTGCGGGGGACGGATTCACCCCTCCACTTT	CASSLRGTDSPLHF
-	-	TRBV6-2/TRBV6-3	TRBJ2-7	13	TGTGCCAGCAGTTACTCGGACAACTACGAGCAGTACTTC	CASSYSDNYEQYF
-	-	TRBV11-2	TRBJ1-2	9	TGTGCCAGCAATGATGGCTACACCTTC	CASNDGYTF
few	-	TRBV20-1	TRBJ2-5	13	TGCAGTGCTCGACATCCTCCGACGGGTGACCAGTACTTC	CSARHPPTGDQYF
-	-	TRBV6-5	TRBJ2-3	12	TGTGCCAGCAGCTCCACGTCAGATACGCAGTATTTT	CASSSTSDTQYF
few	-	TRBV19	TRBJ1-1	14	TGTGCCAGTAGTATTGGGGGGATCAACACTGAAGCTTTCTTT	CASSIGGINTEAFF
few	TRBD1	TRBV5-6	TRBJ1-2	17	TGTGCCAGCAGCTTGGCGCAGGGGGCACACCTGATCTATGGCTACACCTTC	CASSLAQGAHLIYGYTF
-	-	TRBV5-6	TRBJ1-1	15	TGTGCCAGCAGCTTGAAGGTAGGGGGAGGTACTGAAGCTTTCTTT	CASSLKVGGGTEAFF
medium-sized	-	TRBV13	TRBJ1-6	15	TGTGCCAGCAGCTTAGGTAGGGGGGGCCGGTCACCCCTCCACTTT	CASSLGRGGRSPLHF
-	-	TRBV18	TRBJ2-3	13	TGTGCCAGCTCACCACAGGCCACAGATACGCAGTATTTT	CASSPQATDTQYF
few	-	TRBV5-4	TRBJ2-5	13	TGTGCCAGCAGCCCCTCTCCCCAAGAGACCCAGTACTTC	CASSPSPQETQYF